Listed here are 28 T cell receptor beta chains from one sample, sequenced in a study of neurological immune-mediated disorders. TCRdb passed the 5' RACE reads through MiXCR, listing each CDR3 protein once. In the table there are 60,000 to 90,000 distinct CDR3 sequences, roughly 10% of which are singletons. Sample time point: longitudinal time-point 1 (baseline). Sequencing was performed on PBMCs. These TCRs come from a man aged 25-45 years in good health.

In its sample, this clonotype was seen once. The rearrangement joins TRBV10-3 to TRBJ1-3, with D possibly being TRBD1 (5 bases). Germline CDR1 and CDR2: ENHRY and SYGVKD. The CDR3 length is 14 residues. Deletions cut 6 bases from V and 2 bases from J, with 11 bases between. CDR3 region: CAIRAQEPGNTIYF. The CDR3 DNA reads TGTGCCATCAGAGCACAGGAACCTGGAAACACCATATATTTT.

This clonotype has ten or more counts. The rearrangement links TRBV6-5 to TRBJ1-1; D uncertain. V was pared by 6 bases and J by 1 base, with 9 bases between. CDR1 is MNHEY, CDR2 SVGAGI, per germline. The CDR3 totals 13 residues. The CDR3, as DNA: TGTGCCAGCAGCTTACGACAGAACACTGAAGCTTTCTTT. Residues: CASSLRQNTEAFF.

In this sample, this clonotype turned up many times. V and J are TRBV4-2 and TRBJ2-5; 10 bases match TRBD1. The CDR3 totals 15 residues. The germline V gene encodes CDR1 LGHNA and CDR2 YNFKEQ. Germline trimming cut 4 bases from V and 4 bases from J; bases unmatched to any gene: 6. CDR3 DNA sequence: TGTGCCAGCAGCCCTGGGACAGGGGAGTCAGAGACCCAGTACTTC. This translates into CASSPGTGESETQYF.

This clonotype showed up many times. The CDR3 sequence is CSLGLAGTQYF. The CDR3 DNA reads as TGCAGCCTTGGGCTAGCCGGGACCCAGTACTTC. J is TRBJ2-5 and V is TRBV29-1, with TRBD2 as a possible D gene (5 bases). CDR1 and CDR2 from the germline V gene are SQVTM and ANQGSEA. The CDR3 is 11 amino acids. Trimming removed 8 bases at V and 7 bases at J, with 14 bases between. Based on the CDR3 plus reference TRBV29-1 and TRBJ2-5, the full variable domain is SAVISQKPSRDICQRGTSLTIQCQVDSQVTMMFWYRQQPGQSLTLIATANQGSEATYESGFVIDKFPISRPNLTFSTLTVSNMSPEDSSIYLCSLGLAGTQYFGPGTRLLVL.

The chain uses TRBV25-1 and TRBJ1-5, with D perhaps TRBD1 (5 bases). Trimming cost V 6 bases and J 4 bases, with 19 bases left between them. The CDR3 is made up of 16 amino acids. CDR1 is MGHDK and CDR2 is SYGVNS in the germline V gene. CDR3 nucleotide sequence: TGTGCCAGCAGCTCCCTCGGAGGGGCCGAAAATCAGCCCCAGCATTTT. Protein: CASSSLGGAENQPQHF.

In the case of this clonotype: One junction end does not reproduce the germline sequence, and a read error may be involved. CDR3 bases: TGCAGTGCTAGAGCCTGGGGACCGCGGATAGATAGCACAGATACGCAGTGTTTT. Its protein is CSARAWGPRIDSTDTQCF. V is TRBV20-1 and J is TRBJ2-3; D is possibly TRBD1 or TRBD2 (5 bases each). This CDR3 has 18 residues. Germline V gives CDR1 DFQATT, CDR2 SNEGSKA (reference sequence).

This clonotype was recorded at least ten times. The rearrangement joins TRBV5-1 to TRBJ2-2; 13 positions match TRBD2. CDR1 is SGHRS and CDR2 is YFSETQ in the germline V gene. CDR3 length: 15 residues. V lost 6 bases to trimming and J lost 5 bases; unmatched junction nucleotides: 4. CDR3 nucleotide sequence: TGCGCCAGCAACCGGGGACTAGCGGGAACCGGGGAGCTGTTTTTT. Translated: CASNRGLAGTGELFF.

The table lists this clonotype with a few counts. The V gene is TRBV9, the J gene TRBJ2-7, with 7 nucleotides matching TRBD1. After removal of 3 bases from V and 6 bases from J, the junction contained 6 bases not matched to a gene. CDR1 SGDLS and CDR2 YYNGEE come from the germline V gene. CDR3 size: 13 residues. The CDR3: CASSATGASEQYF. CDR3 nucleotide sequence: TGTGCCAGCAGCGCTACAGGGGCCTCCGAGCAGTACTTC. The full variable domain, with the rest looked up from reference TRBV9 and TRBJ2-7, is DSGVTQTPKHLITATGQRVTLRCSPRSGDLSVYWYQQSLDQGLQFLIQYYNGEERAKGNILERFSAQQFPDLHSELNLSSLELGDSALYFCASSATGASEQYFGPGTRLTVT.

This clonotype was observed many times. This rearrangement joins TRBV28 to TRBJ2-7, with TRBD1 matching 11 bases. This CDR3 has 14 residues. Germline assignment: CDR1 MDHEN and CDR2 SYDVKM. V gave up 6 bases and J gave up 2 bases; unmatched junction bases: 3. The DNA for the CDR3 is TGTGCCAGCAGGGGGGACAGGGGGACCTACGAGCAGTACTTC. Translating gives CASRGDRGTYEQYF.

A remark on this clonotype: A much bigger clone sits one base away, suggesting this may be a read error. It is likely a read error, because the conserved phenylalanine at the end of the CDR3 is missing. The gene calls are TRBV3-1 and TRBJ2-3, with D possibly being TRBD2 (5 bases). Germline V gives CDR1 LGHDT, CDR2 YNNKEL (reference sequence). The V gene lost 2 bases and the J gene lost 6 bases, with 12 bases spanning the gap. The CDR3 length is 14 residues. DNA of the CDR3: TGTGCCAGCAGCCAAAAGCGGAGCGCTGATACGCAGTATTTA. Translated: CASSQKRSADTQYL.

This clonotype was recorded many times. The chain carries TRBV14 and TRBJ2-1, with D unresolved. Germline V CDR1 and CDR2: SGHDN, FVKESK. The CDR3 spans 13 residues. The V end lost 1 base, the J end lost 9 bases, and 10 bases lay between the germline ends. The CDR3 reads CASSQAPSGEQFF. The CDR3 DNA is TGTGCCAGCAGCCAAGCCCCCTCGGGTGAGCAGTTCTTC.

Note on this clonotype: A read error is possible here, since a much larger clone lies one base away. This rearrangement joins TRBV29-1 to TRBJ2-2; weak D call: TRBD2 (5 bases). This CDR3 is 11 amino acids long. Germline V gene lookup returns CDR1 SQVTM and CDR2 ANQGSEA. CDR3 loop: CSAENTGEMFF. The CDR3 DNA reads as TGCAGCGCGGAAAACACCGGGGAGATGTTTTTT.

This clonotype was found many times. The chain couples TRBV7-9 to TRBJ2-5; a weak D match, TRBD1 (6 bases). Trimming stripped 1 base from V and 3 bases from J, with 12 bases between. The V gene's germline CDR1 is SEHNR and CDR2 FQNEAQ (reference sequence). The CDR3 is 15 amino acids. CDR3 residues: CASSLVRPGEETQYF. The CDR3 DNA reads TGTGCCAGCAGCTTAGTAAGGCCAGGGGAAGAGACCCAGTACTTC.

The sample holds a few counts of this clonotype. The chain carries TRBV5-1 and TRBJ1-2; D remains unclear. The V and J ends lost 0 bases and 6 bases respectively, with 15 bases between them. Germline-derived CDR1 and CDR2 are SGHRS and YFSETQ. The CDR3 contains 15 residues. The CDR3 region has the DNA TGCGCCAGCAGCTTGGATGAGGATTCGGGAAATGGCTACACCTTC. The encoded protein is CASSLDEDSGNGYTF.

This clonotype was counted at least ten times. The gene calls are TRBV27 and TRBJ1-2; unclear D gene. The V end lost 0 bases, the J end lost 1 base, and 6 bases lay between the germline ends. Germline V gene lookup returns CDR1 MNHEY and CDR2 SMNVEV (reference sequence). This CDR3 is 14 amino acids long. The CDR3 reads CASSLSGSNYGYTF. In DNA, the CDR3 is TGTGCCAGCAGTTTATCTGGCAGTAACTATGGCTACACCTTC.

This clonotype was counted many times. V and J are TRBV12-3 or TRBV12-4 and TRBJ1-4; D is ambiguous. V dropped 2 bases and J dropped 3 bases, with 10 bases sitting between them. There are 15 residues in the CDR3. The CDR3 here is CASSLSGGSNEKLFF. As DNA, the CDR3 is TGTGCCAGCAGTTTATCAGGAGGGTCTAATGAAAAACTGTTTTTT.

Ten or more counts support this clonotype. V usage is TRBV25-1 and J usage is TRBJ2-5, with TRBD1 matching 8 bases. This CDR3 has 16 amino acids. The trim removed 4 bases at V and 3 bases at J, leaving 10 bases unmatched. Germline-derived CDR1 and CDR2 are MGHDK and SYGVNS. The CDR3 DNA is TGTGCCAGCAGTGCGACAGGGGTTGACTGGGAAGAGACCCAGTACTTC. It codes for CASSATGVDWEETQYF.

This clonotype was counted ten times or more. V gene TRBV11-2 combines with J gene TRBJ2-1, with D maybe TRBD2 (6 bases). CDR1 and CDR2 from the germline V gene are SGHAT and FQNNGV. The ends were cut back, 2 bases at V and 10 bases at J, with 15 bases in the middle. The CDR3 contains 14 residues. The CDR3 DNA sequence: TGTGCCAGCAGCTTACATGCGGGGACGGGAGAGCAGTTCTTC. It encodes CASSLHAGTGEQFF.

A note on this clonotype: Given a much more abundant clone one base away, this may be a read error. The chain couples TRBV7-8 to TRBJ2-3, with TRBD2 identical over 12 bases. The length of the CDR3 is 16 residues. Germline assignment: CDR1 SGHVS and CDR2 FQNEAQ. With 3 bases clipped from V and 7 bases from J, the junction kept 8 bases outside the gene matches. CDR3 residues: CASSLHLAGGGYTQYF. In DNA form, the CDR3 reads TGTGCCAGCAGCTTGCACCTAGCGGGAGGGGGATATACGCAGTATTTT.

This clonotype was counted ten times or more. V usage is TRBV5-1 and J usage is TRBJ2-4; D may be TRBD1 (6 bases). The V end was cut by 4 bases, the J end by 2 bases, with 13 bases between. Per the germline V gene, CDR1 is SGHRS and CDR2 is YFSETQ. This CDR3 region has 15 residues. CDR3 in amino acids: CASSHGDNSKNIQYF. The DNA of the CDR3 is TGCGCCAGCAGCCACGGGGACAACTCCAAAAACATTCAGTACTTC.

This sequence joins TRBV7-2 and TRBJ1-5; TRBD1 matches at 8 bases. The CDR3 has 15 amino acids. Trimming took 3 bases from V and 3 from J; bases not matched to a gene: 4. Germline-derived CDR1 and CDR2 are SGHTA and FQGNSA. CDR3 bases: TGTGCCAGCAGCTTGGGACAGGAGTACAATCAGCCCCAGCATTTT. It yields the protein CASSLGQEYNQPQHF.

This clonotype has a count of ten or more. The chain is built from TRBV12-3 or TRBV12-4 and TRBJ1-1; D ambiguous. The V end lost 2 bases, the J end lost 5 bases, and 9 bases lay between the germline ends. The CDR3 extends over 13 amino acids. The CDR3: CASSLFQETEAFF. As DNA, the CDR3 is TGTGCCAGCAGTTTATTCCAAGAGACTGAAGCTTTCTTT.

This clonotype was recorded at least ten times. V is TRBV20-1 and J is TRBJ2-1, with D possibly TRBD1 on 7 matching bases. This CDR3 has 16 residues. CDR1 is DFQATT, CDR2 SNEGSKA, per germline (reference sequence). V lost 3 bases and J 6 bases, leaving 21 bases between the germline ends. The chain's CDR3 is CSARILQGQGGNEQFF. In nucleotides, the CDR3 is TGCAGTGCTAGGATACTACAGGGGCAGGGAGGCAATGAGCAGTTCTTC.

This clonotype was found many times. The CDR3 loop reads CASSSWASSNEQYF. The DNA for the CDR3 is TGTGCCAGCAGTTCTTGGGCAAGTTCAAACGAGCAGTACTTC. The chain recombines TRBV27 with TRBJ2-7; D gene unclear. This CDR3 is 14 amino acids long. Germline V CDR1 and CDR2: MNHEY, SMNVEV (reference sequence). V shed 4 bases and J shed 5 bases, with 15 bases lying between them.

Many counts were recorded for this clonotype. The chain recombines TRBV28 with TRBJ2-7; D gene unclear. The CDR3 spans 10 residues. CDR1 and CDR2 (germline): MDHEN, SYDVKM. Trimming pared 1 base from V and 6 bases from J, leaving 1 base between. The CDR3: CASSLSEQYF. The CDR3 region has the DNA TGTGCCAGCAGTTTATCCGAGCAGTACTTC.

This clonotype was seen ten or more times. This chain links TRBV2 with TRBJ1-5; unclear D gene. With 3 bases removed from V and 7 bases from J, the gap between germline ends came to 7 bases. Germline V gene lookup returns CDR1 SNHLY and CDR2 FYNNEI. The length of the CDR3 is 12 residues. CDR3: CASSENRQPQHF. The DNA of the CDR3 is TGTGCCAGCAGTGAGAACCGGCAGCCCCAGCATTTT.

This clonotype was found many times. The gene calls are TRBV9 and TRBJ2-1; 8 bases fit TRBD1. This CDR3 has 15 residues. Germline CDR1 SGDLS, CDR2 YYNGEE. The V and J ends lost 0 bases and 8 bases, in that order; junction bases with no gene match: 7. CDR3 sequence: CASSVDHRGFDEQFF. In DNA form, the CDR3 reads TGTGCCAGCAGCGTAGATCACAGGGGGTTCGATGAGCAGTTCTTC.

This clonotype was observed many times. J is TRBJ1-2 and V is TRBV6-6; 7 bases are a match to TRBD1. J lost 6 bases, V lost 6 bases, and 10 bases had no gene match. Germline V lookup: CDR1 MNHNY, CDR2 SVGAGI (reference sequence). The CDR3 is made up of 14 amino acids. The CDR3 loop is CASSRAGGMDGYTF. DNA for the CDR3: TGTGCCAGCAGCCGGGCAGGGGGAATGGATGGCTACACCTTC.